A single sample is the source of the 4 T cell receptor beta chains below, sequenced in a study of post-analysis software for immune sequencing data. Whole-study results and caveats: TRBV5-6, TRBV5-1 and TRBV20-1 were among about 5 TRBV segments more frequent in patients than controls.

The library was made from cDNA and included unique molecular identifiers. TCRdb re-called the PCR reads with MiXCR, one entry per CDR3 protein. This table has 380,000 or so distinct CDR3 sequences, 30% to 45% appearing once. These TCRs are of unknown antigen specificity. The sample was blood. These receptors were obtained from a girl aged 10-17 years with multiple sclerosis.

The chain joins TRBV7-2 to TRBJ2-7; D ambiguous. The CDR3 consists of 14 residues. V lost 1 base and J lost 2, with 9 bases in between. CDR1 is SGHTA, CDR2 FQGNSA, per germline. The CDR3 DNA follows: TGTGCCAGCAGCTTAGGGCTTCGGACCTACGAGCAGTACTTC. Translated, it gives CASSLGLRTYEQYF.

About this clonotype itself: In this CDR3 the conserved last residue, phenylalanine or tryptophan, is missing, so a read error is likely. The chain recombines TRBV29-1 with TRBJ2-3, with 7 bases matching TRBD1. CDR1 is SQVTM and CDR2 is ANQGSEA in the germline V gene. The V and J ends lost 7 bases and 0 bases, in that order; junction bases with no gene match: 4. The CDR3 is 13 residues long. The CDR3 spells CSGTGPSTDTQYL. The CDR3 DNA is TGCAGCGGGACAGGCCCTAGCACAGATACGCAGTATCTT.

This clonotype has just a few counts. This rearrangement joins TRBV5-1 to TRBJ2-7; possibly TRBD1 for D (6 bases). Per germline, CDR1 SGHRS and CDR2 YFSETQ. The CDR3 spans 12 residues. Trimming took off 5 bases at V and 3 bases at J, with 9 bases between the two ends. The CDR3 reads CASSWDNYEQYF. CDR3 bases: TGCGCCAGCAGTTGGGACAACTACGAGCAGTACTTC.

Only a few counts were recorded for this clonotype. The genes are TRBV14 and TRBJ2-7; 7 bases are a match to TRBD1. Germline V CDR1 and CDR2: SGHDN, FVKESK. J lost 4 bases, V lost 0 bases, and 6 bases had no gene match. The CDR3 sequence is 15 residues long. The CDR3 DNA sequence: TGTGCCAGCAGCCAAGATTGGGACAGAGCTTACGAGCAGTACTTC. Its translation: CASSQDWDRAYEQYF.